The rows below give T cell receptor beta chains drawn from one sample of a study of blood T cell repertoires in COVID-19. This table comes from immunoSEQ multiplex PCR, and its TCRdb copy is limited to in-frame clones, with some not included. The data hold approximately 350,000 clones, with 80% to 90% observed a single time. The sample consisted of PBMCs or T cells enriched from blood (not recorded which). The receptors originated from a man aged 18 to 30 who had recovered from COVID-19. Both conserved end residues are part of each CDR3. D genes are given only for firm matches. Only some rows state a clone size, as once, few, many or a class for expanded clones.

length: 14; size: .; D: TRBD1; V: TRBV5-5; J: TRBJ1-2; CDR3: CASSKDRGPYGYTF; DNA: TGTGCCAGCAGCAAGGACAGGGGGCCTTACGGCTACACCTTC
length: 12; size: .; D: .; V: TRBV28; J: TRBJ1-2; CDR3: CASSFRVYGYTF; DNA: TGTGCCAGCAGTTTCAGGGTCTATGGCTACACCTTC
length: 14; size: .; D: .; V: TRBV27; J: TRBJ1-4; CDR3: CASSFGGMGEKLFF; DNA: TGTGCCAGCAGTTTTGGAGGGATGGGAGAAAAACTGTTTTTT
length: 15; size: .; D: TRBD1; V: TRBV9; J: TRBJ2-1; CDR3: CASSVAGQGRDEQFF; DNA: TGTGCCAGCAGCGTTGCCGGACAGGGGAGGGATGAGCAGTTCTTC
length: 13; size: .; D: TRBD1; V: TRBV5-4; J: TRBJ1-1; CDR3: CASRTGQGTEAFF; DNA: TGTGCCAGCAGGACGGGACAGGGCACTGAAGCTTTCTTT
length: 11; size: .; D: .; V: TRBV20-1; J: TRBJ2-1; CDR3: CSAPQDNEQFF; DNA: TGCAGTGCGCCACAAGACAATGAGCAGTTCTTC
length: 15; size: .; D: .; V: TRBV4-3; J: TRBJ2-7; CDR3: CASSPDYPGGYEQYF; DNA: TGCGCCAGCAGCCCTGACTATCCCGGGGGCTACGAGCAGTACTTC
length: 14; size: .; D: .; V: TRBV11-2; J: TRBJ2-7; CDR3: CASSLTGSSYEQYF; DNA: TGTGCCAGCAGCTTGACAGGCAGCTCCTACGAGCAGTACTTC
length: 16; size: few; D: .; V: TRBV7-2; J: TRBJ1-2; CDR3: CASSLWVGPQTYGYTF; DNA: TGTGCCAGCAGCTTATGGGTGGGGCCACAGACTTATGGCTACACCTTC
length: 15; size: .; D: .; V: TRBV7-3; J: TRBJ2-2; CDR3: CASSRQGPLTGELFF; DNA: TGTGCCAGCAGCCGTCAGGGTCCCCTCACCGGGGAGCTGTTTTTT
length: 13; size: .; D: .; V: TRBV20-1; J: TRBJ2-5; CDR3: CSASTLAQETQYF; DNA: TGCAGTGCTAGTACCCTAGCGCAAGAGACCCAGTACTTC
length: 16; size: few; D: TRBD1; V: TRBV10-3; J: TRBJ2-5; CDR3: CAISEGGQGAQETQYF; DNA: TGTGCCATCAGTGAAGGGGGACAGGGGGCCCAAGAGACCCAGTACTTC
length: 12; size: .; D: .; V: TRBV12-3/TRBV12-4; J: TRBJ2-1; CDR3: CASSWRPNEQFF; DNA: TGTGCCAGCAGTTGGAGGCCTAATGAGCAGTTCTTC
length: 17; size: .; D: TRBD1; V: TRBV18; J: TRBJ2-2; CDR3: CASSPPGQGTNTGELFF; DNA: TGTGCCAGCTCACCACCGGGACAGGGGACGAACACCGGGGAGCTGTTTTTT
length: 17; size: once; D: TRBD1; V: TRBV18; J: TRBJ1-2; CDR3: CASSPGTGGLSNYGYTF; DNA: TGTGCCAGCTCACCGGGGACAGGGGGTTTAAGTAACTATGGCTACACCTTC
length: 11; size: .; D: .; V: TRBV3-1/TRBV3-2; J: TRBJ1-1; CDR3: CASTLNTEAFF; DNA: TGTGCCAGCACCTTGAACACTGAAGCTTTCTTT
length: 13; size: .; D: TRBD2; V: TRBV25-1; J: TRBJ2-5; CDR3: CASSASGEETQYF; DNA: TGTGCCAGCAGTGCTAGCGGGGAGGAGACCCAGTACTTC
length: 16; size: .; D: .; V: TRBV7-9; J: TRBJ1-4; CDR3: CASSLGAGSTNEKLFF; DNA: TGTGCCAGCAGCTTAGGGGCGGGTTCAACTAATGAAAAACTGTTTTTT
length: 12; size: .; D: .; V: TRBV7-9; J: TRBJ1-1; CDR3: CASSFGDVEAFF; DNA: TGTGCCAGCAGCTTCGGGGATGTCGAAGCTTTCTTT
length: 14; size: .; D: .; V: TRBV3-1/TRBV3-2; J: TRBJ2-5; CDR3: CASSQGRQIETQYF; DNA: TGTGCCAGCAGCCAAGGGCGACAAATAGAGACCCAGTACTTC
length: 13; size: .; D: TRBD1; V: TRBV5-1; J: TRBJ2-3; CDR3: CASSFDRGDTQYF; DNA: TGCGCCAGCAGCTTTGACAGGGGGGATACGCAGTATTTT
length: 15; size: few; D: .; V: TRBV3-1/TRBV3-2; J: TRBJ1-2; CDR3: CASSQSGGHVYGYTF; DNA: TGTGCCAGCAGCCAATCGGGGGGGCATGTCTATGGCTACACCTTC
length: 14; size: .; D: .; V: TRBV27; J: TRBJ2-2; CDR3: CASSLGTNTGELFF; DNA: TGTGCCAGCAGTTTAGGGACAAACACCGGGGAGCTGTTTTTT
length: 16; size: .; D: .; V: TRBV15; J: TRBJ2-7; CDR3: CATSRAGEEGEDEQYF; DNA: TGTGCCACCAGCAGAGCGGGGGAAGAAGGTGAAGACGAGCAGTACTTC
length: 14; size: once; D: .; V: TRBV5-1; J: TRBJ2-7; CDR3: CASSPLGRGTEQYF; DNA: TGCGCCAGCAGTCCACTAGGCCGGGGGACCGAGCAGTACTTC
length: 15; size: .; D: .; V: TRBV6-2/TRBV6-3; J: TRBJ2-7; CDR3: CASSYFTGLFHEQYF; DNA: TGTGCCAGCAGTTACTTCACAGGACTATTCCACGAGCAGTACTTC
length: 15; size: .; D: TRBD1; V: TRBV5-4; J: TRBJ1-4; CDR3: CASSSRQGANEKLFF; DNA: TGTGCCAGCAGCTCCCGACAGGGGGCGAATGAAAAACTGTTTTTT
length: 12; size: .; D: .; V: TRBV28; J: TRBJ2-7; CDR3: CASRYRDHEQYF; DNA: TGTGCCAGCAGGTACAGGGACCACGAGCAGTACTTC
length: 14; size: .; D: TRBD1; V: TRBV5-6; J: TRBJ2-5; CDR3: CASSSGTGQETQYF; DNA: TGTGCCAGCAGCTCCGGGACAGGGCAAGAGACCCAGTACTTC
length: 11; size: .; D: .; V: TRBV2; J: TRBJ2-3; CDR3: CASKDRDTQYF; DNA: TGTGCCAGCAAGGACAGAGATACGCAGTATTTT
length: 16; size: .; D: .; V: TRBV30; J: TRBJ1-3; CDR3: CAWSVYRGMTGNTIYF; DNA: TGTGCCTGGAGTGTATATCGGGGGATGACAGGAAACACCATATATTTT
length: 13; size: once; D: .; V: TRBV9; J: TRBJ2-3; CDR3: CASSVAVYSTQYF; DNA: TGTGCCAGCAGCGTAGCTGTCTATTCAACGCAGTATTTT
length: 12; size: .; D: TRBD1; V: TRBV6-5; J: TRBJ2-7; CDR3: CASSSTGGEQYF; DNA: TGTGCCAGCAGTTCTACAGGGGGCGAGCAGTACTTC
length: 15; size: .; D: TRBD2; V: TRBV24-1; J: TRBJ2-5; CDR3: CATATRSGGQETQYF; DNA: TGTGCCACCGCAACCCGTAGCGGGGGACAAGAGACCCAGTACTTC
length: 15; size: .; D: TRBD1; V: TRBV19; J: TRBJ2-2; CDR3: CASSIGQGAGGELFF; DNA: TGTGCCAGTAGTATTGGTCAGGGGGCCGGCGGGGAGCTGTTTTTT
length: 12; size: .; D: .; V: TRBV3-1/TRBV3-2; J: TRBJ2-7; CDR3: CASSQATYEQYF; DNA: TGTGCCAGCAGCCAAGCTACTTACGAGCAGTACTTC
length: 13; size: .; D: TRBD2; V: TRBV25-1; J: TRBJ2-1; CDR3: CASSAGLPNEQFF; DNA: TGTGCCAGCAGTGCGGGACTACCGAATGAGCAGTTCTTC
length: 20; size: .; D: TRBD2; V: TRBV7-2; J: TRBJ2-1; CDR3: CASSLAGLAGGESSYNEQFF; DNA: TGTGCCAGCAGCTTAGCCGGACTAGCGGGGGGGGAAAGCTCCTACAATGAGCAGTTCTTC
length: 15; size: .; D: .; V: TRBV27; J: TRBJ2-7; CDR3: CASRYRDSEGYEQYF; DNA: TGTGCCAGCAGGTACCGGGACTCCGAAGGGTACGAGCAGTACTTC
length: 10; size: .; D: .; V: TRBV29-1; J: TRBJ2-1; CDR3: CSVVRGEQFF; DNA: TGCAGCGTGGTTCGGGGGGAGCAGTTCTTC
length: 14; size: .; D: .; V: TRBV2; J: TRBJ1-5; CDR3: CASSVVNGNQPQHF; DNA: TGTGCCAGCAGTGTCGTTAACGGGAATCAGCCCCAGCATTTT
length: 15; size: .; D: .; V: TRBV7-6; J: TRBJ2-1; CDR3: CASSLGLGHNNEQFF; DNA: TGTGCCAGCAGCTTAGGGCTCGGACATAACAATGAGCAGTTCTTC
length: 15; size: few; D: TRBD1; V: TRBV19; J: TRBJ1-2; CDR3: CASSPRQGYPYGYTF; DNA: TGTGCCAGTAGTCCAAGACAGGGGTATCCCTATGGCTACACCTTC
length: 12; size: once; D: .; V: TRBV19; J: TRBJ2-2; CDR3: CASSIGTGELFF; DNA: TGTGCCAGTAGTATCGGCACCGGGGAGCTGTTTTTT
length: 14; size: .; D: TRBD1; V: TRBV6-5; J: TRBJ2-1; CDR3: CASSPGQAYNEQFF; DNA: TGTGCCAGCAGTCCGGGACAGGCCTACAATGAGCAGTTCTTC